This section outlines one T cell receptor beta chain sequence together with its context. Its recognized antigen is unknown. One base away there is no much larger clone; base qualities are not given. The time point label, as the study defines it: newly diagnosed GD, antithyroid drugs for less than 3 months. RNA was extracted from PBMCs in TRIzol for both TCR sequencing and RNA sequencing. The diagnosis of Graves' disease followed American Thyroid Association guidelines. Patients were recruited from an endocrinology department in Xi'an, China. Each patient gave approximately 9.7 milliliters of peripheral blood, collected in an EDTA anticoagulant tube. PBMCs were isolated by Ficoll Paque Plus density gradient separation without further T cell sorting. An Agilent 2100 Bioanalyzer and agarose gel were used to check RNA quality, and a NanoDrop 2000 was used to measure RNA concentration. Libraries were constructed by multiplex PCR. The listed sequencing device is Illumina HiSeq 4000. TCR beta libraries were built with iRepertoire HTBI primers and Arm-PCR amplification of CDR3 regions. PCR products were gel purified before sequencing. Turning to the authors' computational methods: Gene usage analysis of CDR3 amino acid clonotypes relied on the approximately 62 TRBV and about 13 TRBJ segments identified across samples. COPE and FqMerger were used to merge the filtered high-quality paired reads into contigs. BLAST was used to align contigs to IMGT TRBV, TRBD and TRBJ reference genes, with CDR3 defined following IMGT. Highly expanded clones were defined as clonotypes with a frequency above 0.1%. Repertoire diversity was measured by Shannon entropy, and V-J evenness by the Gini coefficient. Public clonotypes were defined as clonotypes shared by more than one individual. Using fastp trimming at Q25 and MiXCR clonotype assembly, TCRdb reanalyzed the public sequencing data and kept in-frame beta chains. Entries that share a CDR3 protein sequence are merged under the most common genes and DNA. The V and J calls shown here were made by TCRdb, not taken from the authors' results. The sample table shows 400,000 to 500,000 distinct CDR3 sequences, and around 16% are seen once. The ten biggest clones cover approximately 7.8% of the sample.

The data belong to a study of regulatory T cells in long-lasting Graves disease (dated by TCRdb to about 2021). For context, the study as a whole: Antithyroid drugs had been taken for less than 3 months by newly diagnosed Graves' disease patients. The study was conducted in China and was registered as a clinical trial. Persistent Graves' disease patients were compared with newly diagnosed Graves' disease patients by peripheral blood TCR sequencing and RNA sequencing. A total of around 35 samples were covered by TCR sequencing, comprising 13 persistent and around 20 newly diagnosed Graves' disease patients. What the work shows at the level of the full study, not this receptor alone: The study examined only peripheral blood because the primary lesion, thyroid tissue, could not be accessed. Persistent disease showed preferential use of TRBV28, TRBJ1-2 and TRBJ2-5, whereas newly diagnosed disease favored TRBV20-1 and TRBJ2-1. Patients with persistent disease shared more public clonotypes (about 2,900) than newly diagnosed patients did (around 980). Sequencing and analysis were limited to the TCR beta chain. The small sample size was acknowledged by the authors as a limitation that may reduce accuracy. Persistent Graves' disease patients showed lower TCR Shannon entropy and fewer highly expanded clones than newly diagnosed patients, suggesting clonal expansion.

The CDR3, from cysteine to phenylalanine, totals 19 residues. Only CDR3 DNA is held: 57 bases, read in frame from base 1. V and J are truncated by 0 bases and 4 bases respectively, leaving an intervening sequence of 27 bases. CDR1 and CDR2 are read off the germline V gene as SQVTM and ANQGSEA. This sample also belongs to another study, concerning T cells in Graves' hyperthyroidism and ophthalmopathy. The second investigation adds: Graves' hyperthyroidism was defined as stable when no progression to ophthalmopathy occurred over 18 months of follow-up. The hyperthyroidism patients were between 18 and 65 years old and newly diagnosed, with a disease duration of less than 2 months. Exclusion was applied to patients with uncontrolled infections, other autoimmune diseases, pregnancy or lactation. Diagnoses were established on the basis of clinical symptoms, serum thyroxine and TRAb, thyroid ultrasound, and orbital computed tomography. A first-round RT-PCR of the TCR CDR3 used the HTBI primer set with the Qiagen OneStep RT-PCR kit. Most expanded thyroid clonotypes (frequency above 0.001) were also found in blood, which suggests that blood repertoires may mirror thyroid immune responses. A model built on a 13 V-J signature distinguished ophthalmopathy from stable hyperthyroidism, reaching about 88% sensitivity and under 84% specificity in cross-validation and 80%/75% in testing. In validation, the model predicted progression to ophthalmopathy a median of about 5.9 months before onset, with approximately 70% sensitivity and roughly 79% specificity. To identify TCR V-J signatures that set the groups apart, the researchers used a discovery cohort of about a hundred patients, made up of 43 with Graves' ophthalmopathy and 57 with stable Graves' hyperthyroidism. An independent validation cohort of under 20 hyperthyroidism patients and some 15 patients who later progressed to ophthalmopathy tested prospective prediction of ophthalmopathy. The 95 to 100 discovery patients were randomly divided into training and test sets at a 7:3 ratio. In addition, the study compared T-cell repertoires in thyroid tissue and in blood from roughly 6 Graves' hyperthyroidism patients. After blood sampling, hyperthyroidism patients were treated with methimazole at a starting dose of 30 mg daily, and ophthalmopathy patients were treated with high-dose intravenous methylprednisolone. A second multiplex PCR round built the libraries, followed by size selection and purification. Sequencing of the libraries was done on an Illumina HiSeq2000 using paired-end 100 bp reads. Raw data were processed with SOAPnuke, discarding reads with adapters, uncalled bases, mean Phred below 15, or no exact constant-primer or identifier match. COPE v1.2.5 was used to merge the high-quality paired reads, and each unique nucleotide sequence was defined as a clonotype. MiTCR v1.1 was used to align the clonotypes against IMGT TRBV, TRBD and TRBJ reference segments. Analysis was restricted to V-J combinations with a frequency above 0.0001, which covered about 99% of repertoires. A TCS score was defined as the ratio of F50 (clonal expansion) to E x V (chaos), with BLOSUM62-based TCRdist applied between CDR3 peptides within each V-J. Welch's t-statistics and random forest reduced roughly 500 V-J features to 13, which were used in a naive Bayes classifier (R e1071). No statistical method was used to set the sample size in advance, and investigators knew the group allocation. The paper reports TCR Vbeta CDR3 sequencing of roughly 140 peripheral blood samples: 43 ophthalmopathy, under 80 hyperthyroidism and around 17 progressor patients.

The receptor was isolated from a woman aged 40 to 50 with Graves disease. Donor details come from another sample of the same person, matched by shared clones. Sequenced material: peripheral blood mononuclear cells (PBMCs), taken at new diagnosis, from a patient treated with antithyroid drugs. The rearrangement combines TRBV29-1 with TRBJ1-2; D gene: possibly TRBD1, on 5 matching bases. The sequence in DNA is TGCAGCGTTGAAGATCGTACAGTTATGGGGACCCGGGGCCGCTATGGCTACACCTTC. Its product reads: CSVEDRTVMGTRGRYGYTF. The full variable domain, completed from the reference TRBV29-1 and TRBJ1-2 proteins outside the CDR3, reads SAVISQKPSRDICQRGTSLTIQCQVDSQVTMMFWYRQQPGQSLTLIATANQGSEATYESGFVIDKFPISRPNLTFSTLTVSNMSPEDSSIYLCSVEDRTVMGTRGRYGYTFGSGTRLTVV.